This T cell receptor (beta chain) was observed in a study of T-cell reconstitution after alpha-beta-depleted transplantation in children. As it was prepared, the TCRbeta library received unique molecular identifiers. From the PCR reads, TCRdb called clonotypes with MiXCR, one entry per CDR3 protein. The repertoire holds about 460,000 distinct CDR3 sequences, roughly an eighth seen once, with about 5.4% in the top ten. This CDR3 comprises 21 residues. V gave up 2 bases and J gave up 0 bases, with 23 bases separating them. This sequence joins TRBV12-3 or TRBV12-4 and TRBJ2-6, with D perhaps TRBD1 (5 bases). The source material was PBMCs from the stem cell graft donor, sampled from the stem cell graft. This receptor was obtained from a human donor who donated a stem cell graft to a child with combined immunodeficiency. The CDR3 loop reads CASSLTYGLGQVYSGANVLTF. The CDR3 coding sequence is TGTGCCAGCAGTTTAACGTATGGGCTGGGGCAGGTGTACTCTGGGGCCAACGTCCTGACTTTC.